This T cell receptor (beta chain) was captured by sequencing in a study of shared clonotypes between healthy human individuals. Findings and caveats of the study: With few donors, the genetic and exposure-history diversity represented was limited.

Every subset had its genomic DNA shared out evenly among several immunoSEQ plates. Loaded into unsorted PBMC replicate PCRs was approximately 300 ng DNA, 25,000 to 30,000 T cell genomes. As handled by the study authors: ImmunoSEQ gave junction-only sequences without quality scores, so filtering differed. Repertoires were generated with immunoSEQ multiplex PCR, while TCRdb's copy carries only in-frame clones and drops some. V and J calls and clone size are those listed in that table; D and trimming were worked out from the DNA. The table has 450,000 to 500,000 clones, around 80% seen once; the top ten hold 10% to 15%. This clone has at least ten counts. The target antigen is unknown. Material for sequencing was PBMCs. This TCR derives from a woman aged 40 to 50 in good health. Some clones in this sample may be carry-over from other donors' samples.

CDR3 amino acids: CASSINSGAQPQHF. The DNA of the CDR3 is TGTGCCAGTAGTATTAATTCGGGGGCTCAGCCCCAGCATTTT. This chain connects TRBV19 to TRBJ1-5; perhaps TRBD1 as D (6 bases). The CDR3 runs to 14 residues. CDR1 and CDR2 from the germline V gene are LNHDA and SQIVND (reference sequence). Deletions cut 3 bases from V and 6 bases from J, with 12 bases between.